The 22 T cell receptor beta chains below come from one sample, sequenced in a study of blood T cells in healthy people across ages. Sample-barcoded 5' priming and a J-beta primer mix drove a second PCR of about 6 to 12 cycles. TCRdb reprocessed the 5' RACE reads via MiXCR and lists one record per CDR3 protein. The sample has around 1,900,000 distinct CDR3 sequences, roughly two fifths seen once. The sequenced material came from blood. The receptors were sampled from a human donor in good health.

The chain uses TRBV20-1 and TRBJ1-3; D uncertain. The V end lost 7 bases, the J end lost 5 bases, and 9 bases lay between the germline ends. Per germline, CDR1 DFQATT and CDR2 SNEGSKA (reference sequence). The CDR3 consists of 11 residues. The CDR3 DNA sequence: TGCAGTGGACGTAGCAGAAACACCATATATTTT. The encoded protein is CSGRSRNTIYF.

This clonotype showed up just a few times. The chain carries TRBV12-3 or TRBV12-4 and TRBJ1-2, with TRBD1 identical over 7 bases. V dropped 5 bases and J dropped 0; count of bases not matched to a gene: 6. The CDR3 has 15 amino acids. The CDR3 region is CASSRGQDPNYGYTF. The CDR3 nucleotides are TGTGCCAGCAGTAGAGGACAGGACCCTAACTATGGCTACACCTTC.

V gene TRBV6-5 combines with J gene TRBJ1-5; D gene unclear. Germline V lookup: CDR1 MNHEY, CDR2 SVGAGI. V was shortened by 3 bases and J by 4 bases, with 13 bases between the two germline ends. The CDR3 length is 15 residues. The CDR3 loop reads CASSYRARGNQPQHF. Written as DNA, the CDR3 is TGTGCCAGCAGTTATCGGGCGCGAGGGAATCAGCCCCAGCATTTT.

The chain carries TRBV6-1 and TRBJ2-3, with D hard to call. Trimming left V 1 base short and J 2 bases short, with 7 bases between. Germline loops: CDR1 MNHNS, CDR2 SASEGT. The CDR3 extends over 14 amino acids. The CDR3 loop is CASSEDRITDTQYF. The CDR3 bases are TGTGCCAGCAGTGAAGACAGAATCACAGATACGCAGTATTTT.

This clonotype was seen more than once but under ten times. The genes are TRBV7-2 and TRBJ2-1; no firm D call. This CDR3 is built from 16 residues. V shed 5 bases and J shed 0 bases, with 14 bases lying between them. Germline V gives CDR1 SGHTA, CDR2 FQGNSA. The CDR3 bases are TGTGCCAGCAGCGAAGTGAGACTGCTCTCCTACAATGAGCAGTTCTTC. It encodes CASSEVRLLSYNEQFF.

This clonotype was seen a handful of times. The chain has TRBV20-1 and TRBJ2-7, with 8 bases that match TRBD2. Germline assignment: CDR1 DFQATT and CDR2 SNEGSKA (reference sequence). The V gene end was trimmed by 5 bases and the J gene end by 7 bases; junction bases not matched to a gene: 10. The CDR3 is 13 residues long. CDR3 sequence reads: CSAPTGGALEQYF. For the CDR3, the DNA is TGCAGTGCTCCTACCGGGGGGGCGTTGGAGCAGTACTTC.

This sequence joins TRBV11-1 and TRBJ2-1; D call uncertain. This CDR3 contains 14 residues. The germline V gene encodes CDR1 SGHAT and CDR2 FQDESV (reference sequence). V lost 1 base and J lost 10, with 14 bases in between. In DNA, the CDR3 is TGTGCCAGCAGCTTAGGATCAGGCTTCTACGAGCAGTTCTTC. Amino acid sequence: CASSLGSGFYEQFF.

The V gene is TRBV20-1, the J gene TRBJ2-7; D is undetermined. The DNA end is a closer match to TRBJ2-5, so the J assignment may be wrong. The CDR3 loop spans 11 amino acids. The germline V gene encodes CDR1 DFQATT and CDR2 SNEGSKA (reference sequence). The DNA for the CDR3 is TGCAGTGCTCAAGCCGGGCAGACCCAGTACTTC. Encoded protein: CSAQAGQTQYF.

This chain joins TRBV4-3 and TRBJ2-3; TRBD1 matches at 7 bases. Germline V gives CDR1 LGHNA, CDR2 YSLEER. There are 20 residues in the CDR3. J lost 4 bases, V lost 2 bases, and 21 bases had no gene match. CDR3 region: CASSQLRTGFEFPWADTQYF. The CDR3 DNA is TGCGCCAGCAGCCAACTAAGGACAGGATTTGAGTTTCCCTGGGCAGATACGCAGTATTTT.

This chain joins TRBV20-1 and TRBJ2-1, with 11 bases lining up with TRBD2. The V gene's germline CDR1 is DFQATT and CDR2 SNEGSKA (reference sequence). After removal of 3 bases from V and 0 bases from J, the junction contained 7 bases not matched to a gene. There are 17 residues in the CDR3. The CDR3: CSASGLAGPGSYNEQFF. The DNA for the CDR3 is TGCAGTGCTAGCGGACTAGCGGGCCCAGGCTCCTACAATGAGCAGTTCTTC.

V gene TRBV7-6 combines with J gene TRBJ1-1, with D unclear. V lost 5 bases and J 5 bases, leaving 12 bases between the germline ends. Germline CDR1 SGHVS, CDR2 FNYEAQ. The CDR3 is 13 amino acids. The CDR3 nucleotides are TGTGCCAGCAGCCCGAGGTCAGGAACTGAAGCTTTCTTT. This translates into CASSPRSGTEAFF.

V usage is TRBV12-3 or TRBV12-4 and J usage is TRBJ2-6, with a weak D call TRBD2 (6 bases). The CDR3 is 16 residues long. V was pared by 5 bases and J by 1 base, with 12 bases between. CDR3 loop: CASSRSRGSGANVLTF. The DNA of the CDR3 is TGTGCCAGCAGTCGGTCCCGGGGGTCTGGGGCCAACGTCCTGACTTTC.

Ten or more counts support this clonotype. This chain links TRBV9 with TRBJ2-5; D uncertain. This CDR3 is 9 amino acids long. Per germline, CDR1 SGDLS and CDR2 YYNGEE. V lost 9 bases and J 4 bases, leaving 4 bases between the germline ends. The DNA of the CDR3 is TGTGCCATCCTAGAGACCCAGTACTTC. Its translation: CAILETQYF.

This chain connects TRBV12-3 or TRBV12-4 to TRBJ1-5, with D tentatively TRBD1 (6 bases). The CDR3 consists of 16 residues. Trimming removed 5 bases from V and 8 bases from J, with 22 bases in between. CDR3 sequence: CASSQHGTGAREPQHF. CDR3 sequence (DNA): TGTGCCAGCAGTCAGCACGGGACGGGGGCAAGGGAGCCCCAGCATTTT.

There are a few counts of this clonotype. CDR3: CASSQGSGGGDEQFF. CDR3 coding DNA: TGTGCCAGCAGCCAAGGTAGCGGGGGAGGTGATGAGCAGTTCTTC. The chain combines TRBV3-1 with TRBJ2-1; 9 nucleotides match TRBD2. The CDR3 has 15 residues. Germline CDR1 reads LGHDT; CDR2 reads YNNKEL (reference sequence). V lost 1 base to trimming and J lost 8 bases; unmatched junction nucleotides: 6.

This rearrangement joins TRBV18 to TRBJ1-4; D may be TRBD1 (5 bases). The germline V and J ends were trimmed by 4 bases and 2 bases, with 11 bases remaining between them. Germline V lookup: CDR1 KGHSH, CDR2 LQKENI. This CDR3 spans 15 amino acids. CDR3 sequence: CASSRPGSTNEKLFF. The CDR3 DNA follows: TGTGCCAGCTCACGACCAGGGTCTACTAATGAAAAACTGTTTTTT.

This clonotype has a handful of counts. The chain is built from TRBV4-3 and TRBJ1-4, with D possibly being TRBD1 (6 bases). The length of the CDR3 is 15 residues. CDR1 LGHNA and CDR2 YSLEER come from the germline V gene. The V gene lost 2 bases and the J gene lost 8 bases, with 15 bases spanning the gap. The CDR3 nucleotides read TGCGCCAGCAGCCAATTGAGAAGTGGGGGCGAAAAACTGTTTTTT. This sequence encodes CASSQLRSGGEKLFF.

This clonotype has just a few counts. V is TRBV29-1 and J is TRBJ1-2, with 7 bases fitting TRBD1. The germline V gene has CDR1 SQVTM and CDR2 ANQGSEA. This CDR3 is 11 amino acids long. J lost 5 bases, V lost 6 bases, and 3 bases had no gene match. CDR3: CSVGTEYGYTF. DNA for the CDR3: TGCAGCGTCGGGACAGAATATGGCTACACCTTC.

The CDR3 loop is CASSFPRGTGANVLTF. CDR3 DNA sequence: TGTGCCAGCAGTTTTCCCCGTGGCACTGGGGCCAACGTCCTGACTTTC. The J gene is TRBJ2-6, the V gene TRBV12-3 or TRBV12-4; D is unclear. Trimming shortened V by 3 bases and J by 2 bases, and 11 bases separated the two germline ends. The CDR3 is made up of 16 amino acids.

The table lists this clonotype with a few counts. The CDR3 reads CSARGRQRQETQYF. CDR3 DNA sequence: TGCAGTGCTAGAGGGCGACAGCGCCAAGAGACCCAGTACTTC. The V gene is TRBV20-1, the J gene TRBJ2-5, with a weak D call TRBD1 (5 bases). V was shortened by 1 base and J by 1 base, with 10 bases between the two germline ends. Germline V gives CDR1 DFQATT, CDR2 SNEGSKA (reference sequence). The CDR3 is 14 amino acids.

This clonotype turned up a few times. The gene calls are TRBV29-1 and TRBJ2-1; D could derive from TRBD1 or TRBD2 (5 bases each). CDR1 and CDR2 from the germline V gene are SQVTM and ANQGSEA. CDR3 size: 12 residues. V gave up 0 bases and J gave up 12 bases, with 12 bases separating them. CDR3 DNA: TGCAGCGTTGAAGACCCCACTAGGGGGCAGTTCTTC. Protein product: CSVEDPTRGQFF.

This clonotype was seen a few times. The V call is TRBV29-1, the J call TRBJ2-7; possible D gene TRBD2, 6 bases. Trimming removed 1 base from V and 6 bases from J, with 13 bases in between. This CDR3 region has 13 residues. Germline V CDR1 and CDR2: SQVTM, ANQGSEA. This CDR3 is CSVEVSGEVEQYF. The DNA of the CDR3 is TGCAGCGTTGAAGTTTCCGGGGAGGTCGAGCAGTACTTC.